The rows below give T cell receptor beta chains drawn from one sample of a study of shared clonotypes between healthy human individuals. The data were produced by immunoSEQ multiplex PCR, yet TCRdb's version contains in-frame clones alone and is incomplete. The repertoire holds millions of clones, approximately 94% seen once, with 1.5% to 2% in the top ten. The sequenced material came from naive CD8+ T cells from PBMCs. The receptor source for this set is a man between 18 and 29 years old in good health. Some clones in this sample may be carry-over from other donors' samples. CDR3s include the opening cysteine and the closing phenylalanine or tryptophan. Each record gives: J gene, V gene, CDR3 protein.

>TRBJ1-1|TRBV9
CASSADGANTEAFF
>TRBJ2-5|TRBV19
CASSIPGRQETQYF
>TRBJ2-1|TRBV29-1
CSTTSGNYNEQFF
>TRBJ2-1|TRBV9
CASSPQAGVYNEQFF
>TRBJ2-7|TRBV2
CASSAGWEHEQYF
>TRBJ1-2|TRBV5-4
CASSSRRVGYGYTF
>TRBJ1-2|TRBV5-1
CASSQGWGANYGYTF
>TRBJ1-5|TRBV19
CASTGRGNQPQHF
>TRBJ2-7|TRBV19
CASKMGGGSSYEQYF
>TRBJ2-1|TRBV7-2
CASSPGPYNEQFF
>TRBJ2-1|TRBV30
CAWIGSYNEQFF
>TRBJ1-3|TRBV4-1
CASSQVRDESLGNTIYF
>TRBJ2-3|TRBV27
CASRGWGSTDTQYF
>TRBJ2-3|TRBV27
CASRVTSGYTDTQYF
>TRBJ1-2|TRBV28
CASSPPYGLDYGYTF
>TRBJ2-4|TRBV11-2
CASSLVPGLAGDENIQYF
>TRBJ1-4|TRBV7-6
CASSLGQGGEKLFF
>TRBJ2-5|TRBV21-1
CASSKGCEETQYF
>TRBJ2-2|TRBV27
CASSRGQSPGELFF
>TRBJ1-2|TRBV11-3
CASRPAQGPYGYTF
>TRBJ1-2|TRBV6-1
CASSDGYRVGGYTF
>TRBJ1-1|TRBV7-2
CASSLGLWGGFGTEAFF
>TRBJ1-1|TRBV27
CASRTHGGVTTEAFF
>TRBJ2-3|TRBV7-8
CASSYLGASGGSTDTQYF
>TRBJ1-1|TRBV13
CASSTSHKGYSEAFF
>TRBJ2-7|TRBV18
CASSPGRYEQYF
>TRBJ2-1|TRBV6-5
CASGSSYNEQFF
>TRBJ2-3|TRBV27
CASSLSLPRTGVTDTQYF
>TRBJ2-1|TRBV10-3
CAISEGLAGDNEQFF
>TRBJ1-1|TRBV19
CASASRGANTEAFF
>TRBJ2-5|TRBV5-1
CASSSDSGSQETQYF
>TRBJ2-3|TRBV27
CASSSDLDTDTQYF
>TRBJ1-1|TRBV5-8
CASSLRGSDTEAFF
>TRBJ2-2|TRBV9
CASSLASGELFF
>TRBJ2-1|TRBV7-9
CASKNGPNEQFF
>TRBJ2-7|TRBV28
CASRGTGDMGEQYF
>TRBJ2-6|TRBV5-4
CASSLPPSGANVLTF
>TRBJ1-2|TRBV29-1
CSVLTGGAYGYTF
>TRBJ2-5|TRBV4-1
CASSQDRGGGQETQYF
>TRBJ2-7|TRBV27
CASAPGSGKAYEQYF
>TRBJ2-7|TRBV6-5
CASSSGLFSYEQYF
>TRBJ2-5|TRBV11-2
CASSLGGGETQYF
>TRBJ1-2|TRBV11-2
CASSLSPSEGGYTF
>TRBJ2-7|TRBV19
CASSNDRGRAGSEQYF
>TRBJ2-7|TRBV6-5
CASSYSMGGYEQYF
>TRBJ2-2|TRBV27
CASSLRQGLLFF
>TRBJ2-3|TRBV28
CASSLATDTQYF
>TRBJ1-1|TRBV19
CASSRTRDTEAFF
>TRBJ2-3|TRBV7-8
CASSLFPDTQYF
>TRBJ1-6|TRBV29-1
CSAWTGGNSPLHF